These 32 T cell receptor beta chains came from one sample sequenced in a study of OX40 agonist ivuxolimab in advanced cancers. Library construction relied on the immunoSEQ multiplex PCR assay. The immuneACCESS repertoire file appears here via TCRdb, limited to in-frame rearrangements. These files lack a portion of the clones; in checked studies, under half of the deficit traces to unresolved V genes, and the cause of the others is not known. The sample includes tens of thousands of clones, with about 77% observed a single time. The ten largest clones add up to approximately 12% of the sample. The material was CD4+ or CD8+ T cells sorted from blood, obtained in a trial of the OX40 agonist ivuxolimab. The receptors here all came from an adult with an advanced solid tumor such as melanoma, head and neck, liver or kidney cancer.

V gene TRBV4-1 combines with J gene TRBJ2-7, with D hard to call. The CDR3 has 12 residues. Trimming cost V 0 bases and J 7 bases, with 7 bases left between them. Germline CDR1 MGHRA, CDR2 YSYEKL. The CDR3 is CASSQDPLEQYF. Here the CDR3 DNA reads TGCGCCAGCAGCCAAGATCCGCTGGAGCAGTACTTC.

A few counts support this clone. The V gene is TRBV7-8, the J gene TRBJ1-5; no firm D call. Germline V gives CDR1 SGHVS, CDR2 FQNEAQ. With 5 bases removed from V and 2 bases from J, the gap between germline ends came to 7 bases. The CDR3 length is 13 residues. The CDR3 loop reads CASSLYGNQPQHF. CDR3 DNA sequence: TGTGCCAGCAGCCTCTACGGCAATCAGCCCCAGCATTTT.

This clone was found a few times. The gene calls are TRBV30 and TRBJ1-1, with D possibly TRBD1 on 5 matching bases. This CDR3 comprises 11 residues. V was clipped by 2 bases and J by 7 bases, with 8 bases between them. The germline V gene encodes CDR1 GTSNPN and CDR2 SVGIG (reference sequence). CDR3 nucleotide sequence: TGTGCCTGGAGTCCAGGGAGTGAAGCTTTCTTT. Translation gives CAWSPGSEAFF.

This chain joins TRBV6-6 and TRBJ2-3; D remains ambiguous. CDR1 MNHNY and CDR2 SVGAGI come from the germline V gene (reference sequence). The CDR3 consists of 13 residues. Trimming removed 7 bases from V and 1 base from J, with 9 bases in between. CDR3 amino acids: CASIPPGTDTQYF. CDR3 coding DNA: TGTGCCAGCATCCCCCCTGGCACAGATACGCAGTATTTT.

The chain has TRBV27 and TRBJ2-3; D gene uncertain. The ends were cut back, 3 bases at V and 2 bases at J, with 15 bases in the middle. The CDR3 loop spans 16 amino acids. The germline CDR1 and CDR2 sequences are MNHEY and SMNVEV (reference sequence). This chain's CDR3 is CASSFQVPTTTDTQYF. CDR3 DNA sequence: TGTGCCAGCAGTTTTCAAGTCCCCACAACCACAGATACGCAGTATTTT.

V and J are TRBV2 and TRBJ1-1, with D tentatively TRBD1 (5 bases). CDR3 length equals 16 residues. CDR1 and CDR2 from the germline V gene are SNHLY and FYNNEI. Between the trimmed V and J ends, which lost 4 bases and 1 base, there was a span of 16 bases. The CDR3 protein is CASSGETGTSNTEAFF. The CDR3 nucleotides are TGTGCCAGCAGTGGAGAAACCGGGACTTCGAACACTGAAGCTTTCTTT.

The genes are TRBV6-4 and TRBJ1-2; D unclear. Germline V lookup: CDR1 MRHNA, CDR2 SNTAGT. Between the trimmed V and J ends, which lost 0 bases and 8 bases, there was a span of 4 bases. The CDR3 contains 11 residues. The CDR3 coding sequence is TGTGCCAGCAGTGACTCGGGGGGCTACACCTTC. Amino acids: CASSDSGGYTF.

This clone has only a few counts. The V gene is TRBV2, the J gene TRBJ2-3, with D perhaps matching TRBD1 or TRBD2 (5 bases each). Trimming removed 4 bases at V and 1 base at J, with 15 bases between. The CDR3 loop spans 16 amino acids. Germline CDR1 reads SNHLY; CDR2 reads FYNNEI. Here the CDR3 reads CASSAGTWRGTDTQYF. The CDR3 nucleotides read TGTGCCAGCAGTGCCGGGACCTGGCGGGGCACAGATACGCAGTATTTT. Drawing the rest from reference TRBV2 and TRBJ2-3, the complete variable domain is EPEVTQTPSHQVTQMGQEVILRCVPISNHLYFYWYRQILGQKVEFLVSFYNNEISEKSEIFDDQFSVERPDGSNFTLKIRSTKLEDSAMYFCASSAGTWRGTDTQYFGPGTRLTVL.

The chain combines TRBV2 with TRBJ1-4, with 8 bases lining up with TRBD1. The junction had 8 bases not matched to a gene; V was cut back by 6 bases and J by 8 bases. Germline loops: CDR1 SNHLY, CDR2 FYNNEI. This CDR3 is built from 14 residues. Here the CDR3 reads CASRTTGEVEKLFF. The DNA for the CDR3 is TGTGCCAGCAGGACGACAGGGGAAGTCGAAAAACTGTTTTTT.

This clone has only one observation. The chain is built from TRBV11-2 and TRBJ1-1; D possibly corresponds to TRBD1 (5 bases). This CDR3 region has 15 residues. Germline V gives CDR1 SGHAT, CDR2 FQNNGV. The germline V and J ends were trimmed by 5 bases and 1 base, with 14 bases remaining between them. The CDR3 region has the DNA TGTGCCAGCAGCGCAGGGACGGGGGAGAACACTGAAGCTTTCTTT. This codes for CASSAGTGENTEAFF.

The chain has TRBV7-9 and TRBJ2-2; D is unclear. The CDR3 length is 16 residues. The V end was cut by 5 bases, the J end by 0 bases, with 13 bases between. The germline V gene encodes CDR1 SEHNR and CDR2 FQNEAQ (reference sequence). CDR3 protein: CASSPGAFANTGELFF. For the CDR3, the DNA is TGTGCCAGCAGCCCCGGCGCGTTCGCGAACACCGGGGAGCTGTTTTTT.

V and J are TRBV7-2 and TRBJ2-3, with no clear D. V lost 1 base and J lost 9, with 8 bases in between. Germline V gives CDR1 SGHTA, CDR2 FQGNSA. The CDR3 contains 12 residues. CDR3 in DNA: TGTGCCAGCAGCTTAGAACCCCAAACGCAGTATTTT. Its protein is CASSLEPQTQYF.

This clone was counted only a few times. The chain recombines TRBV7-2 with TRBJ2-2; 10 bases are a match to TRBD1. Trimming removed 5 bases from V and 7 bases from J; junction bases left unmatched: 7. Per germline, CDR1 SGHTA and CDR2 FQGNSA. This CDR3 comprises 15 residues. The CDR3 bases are TGTGCCAGCAGCCCGGTGACAGGGGGCAGCGGGGAGCTGTTTTTT. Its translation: CASSPVTGGSGELFF.

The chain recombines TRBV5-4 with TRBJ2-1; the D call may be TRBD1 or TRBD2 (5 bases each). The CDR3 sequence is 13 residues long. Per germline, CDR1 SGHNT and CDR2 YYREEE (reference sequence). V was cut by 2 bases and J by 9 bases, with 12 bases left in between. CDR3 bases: TGTGCCAGCAGCTTACTTCTGGGGACTGAGCAGTTCTTC. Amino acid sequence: CASSLLLGTEQFF.

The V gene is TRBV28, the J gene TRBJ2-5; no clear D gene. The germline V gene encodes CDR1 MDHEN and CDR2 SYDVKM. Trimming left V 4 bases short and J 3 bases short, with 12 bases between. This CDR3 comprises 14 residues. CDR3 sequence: CASSSLAGEETQYF. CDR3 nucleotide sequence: TGTGCCAGCAGTTCCCTCGCAGGTGAAGAGACCCAGTACTTC.

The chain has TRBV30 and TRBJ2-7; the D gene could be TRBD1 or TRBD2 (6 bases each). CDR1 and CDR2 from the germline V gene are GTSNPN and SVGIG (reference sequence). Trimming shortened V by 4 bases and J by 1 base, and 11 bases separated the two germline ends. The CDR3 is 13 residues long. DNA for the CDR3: TGTGCCTGGACCAAGGGGGGTTCCTACGAGCAGTACTTC. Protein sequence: CAWTKGGSYEQYF.

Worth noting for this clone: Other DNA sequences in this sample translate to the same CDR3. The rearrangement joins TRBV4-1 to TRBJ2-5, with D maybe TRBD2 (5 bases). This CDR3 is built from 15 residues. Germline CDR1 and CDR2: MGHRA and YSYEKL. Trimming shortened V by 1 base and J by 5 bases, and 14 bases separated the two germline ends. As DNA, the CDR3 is TGCGCCAGCAGCCAAGGAGGAGGTCCCGCGGAGACCCAGTACTTC. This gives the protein CASSQGGGPAETQYF.

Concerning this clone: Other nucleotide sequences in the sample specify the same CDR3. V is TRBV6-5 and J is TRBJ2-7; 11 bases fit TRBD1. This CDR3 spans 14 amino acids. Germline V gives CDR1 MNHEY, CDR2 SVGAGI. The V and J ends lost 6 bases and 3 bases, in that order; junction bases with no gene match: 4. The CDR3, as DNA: TGTGCCAGCAGCCCGGGACAGGGGGTCTACGAGCAGTACTTC. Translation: CASSPGQGVYEQYF.

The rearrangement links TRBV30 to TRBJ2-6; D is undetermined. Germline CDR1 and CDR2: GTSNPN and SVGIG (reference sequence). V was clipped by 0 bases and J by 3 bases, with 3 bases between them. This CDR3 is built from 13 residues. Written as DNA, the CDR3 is TGTGCCTGGAGTGTCGATGGGGCCAACGTCCTGACTTTC. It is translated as CAWSVDGANVLTF.

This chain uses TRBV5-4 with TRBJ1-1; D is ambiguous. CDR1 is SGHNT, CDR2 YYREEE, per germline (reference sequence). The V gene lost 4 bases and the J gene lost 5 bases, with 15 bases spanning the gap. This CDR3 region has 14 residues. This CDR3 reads CASSLQPRRTEAFF. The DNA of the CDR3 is TGTGCCAGCAGCCTACAGCCGCGACGGACTGAAGCTTTCTTT.

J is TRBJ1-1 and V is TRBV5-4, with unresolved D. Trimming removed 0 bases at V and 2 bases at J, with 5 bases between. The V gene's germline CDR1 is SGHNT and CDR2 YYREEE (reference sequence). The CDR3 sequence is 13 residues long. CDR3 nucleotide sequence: TGTGCCAGCAGCTTGGGCAGTAACACTGAAGCTTTCTTT. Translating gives CASSLGSNTEAFF.

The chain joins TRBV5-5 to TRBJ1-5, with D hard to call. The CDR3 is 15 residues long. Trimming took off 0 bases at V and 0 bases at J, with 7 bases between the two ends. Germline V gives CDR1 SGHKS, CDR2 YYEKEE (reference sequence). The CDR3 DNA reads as TGTGCCAGCAGCTTGGCCTTTAGTAGCAATCAGCCCCAGCATTTT. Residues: CASSLAFSSNQPQHF.

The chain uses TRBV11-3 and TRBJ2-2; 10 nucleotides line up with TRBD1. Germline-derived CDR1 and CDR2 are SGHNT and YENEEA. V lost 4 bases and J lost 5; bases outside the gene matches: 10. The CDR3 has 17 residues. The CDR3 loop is CASSSWYRQGATGELFF. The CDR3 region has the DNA TGTGCCAGCAGCTCTTGGTACCGACAGGGGGCGACCGGGGAGCTGTTTTTT. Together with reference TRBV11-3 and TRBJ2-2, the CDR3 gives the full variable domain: EAGVVQSPRYKIIEKKQPVAFWCNPISGHNTLYWYLQNLGQGPELLIRYENEEAVDDSQLPKDRFSAERLKGVDSTLKIQPAELGDSAVYLCASSSWYRQGATGELFFGEGSRLTVL.

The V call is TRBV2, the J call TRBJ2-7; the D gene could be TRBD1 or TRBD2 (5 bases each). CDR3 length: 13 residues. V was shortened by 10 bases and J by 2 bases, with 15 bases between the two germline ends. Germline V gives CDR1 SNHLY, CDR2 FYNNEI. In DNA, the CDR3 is TGTGCCACGGGATGGGCAGGGACCTACGAGCAGTACTTC. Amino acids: CATGWAGTYEQYF. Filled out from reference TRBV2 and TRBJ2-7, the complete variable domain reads EPEVTQTPSHQVTQMGQEVILRCVPISNHLYFYWYRQILGQKVEFLVSFYNNEISEKSEIFDDQFSVERPDGSNFTLKIRSTKLEDSAMYFCATGWAGTYEQYFGPGTRLTVT.

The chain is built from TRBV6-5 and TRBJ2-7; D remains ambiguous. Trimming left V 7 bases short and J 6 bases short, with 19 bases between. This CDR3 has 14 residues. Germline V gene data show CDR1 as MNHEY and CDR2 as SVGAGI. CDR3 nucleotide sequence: TGTGCCAGCACGCCCCAGACCGGGTCCCTCGAGCAGTACTTC. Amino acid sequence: CASTPQTGSLEQYF.

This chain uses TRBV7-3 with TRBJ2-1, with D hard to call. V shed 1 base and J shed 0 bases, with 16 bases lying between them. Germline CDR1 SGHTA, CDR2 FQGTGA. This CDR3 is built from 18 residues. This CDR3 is CASSLNPSGLSSYNEQFF. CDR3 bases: TGTGCCAGCAGCTTAAATCCCTCCGGCCTCAGCTCCTACAATGAGCAGTTCTTC.

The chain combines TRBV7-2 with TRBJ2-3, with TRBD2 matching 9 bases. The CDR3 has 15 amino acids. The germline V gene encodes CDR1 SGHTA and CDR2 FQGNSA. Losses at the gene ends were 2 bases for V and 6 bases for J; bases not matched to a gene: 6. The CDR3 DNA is TGTGCCAGCAGCTTAAGGCGGGGGGGCCGGGATACGCAGTATTTT. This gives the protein CASSLRRGGRDTQYF.

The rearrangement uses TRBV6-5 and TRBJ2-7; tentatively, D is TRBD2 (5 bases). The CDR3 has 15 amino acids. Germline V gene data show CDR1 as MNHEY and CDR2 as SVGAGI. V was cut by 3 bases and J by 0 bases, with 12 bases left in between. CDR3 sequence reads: CASSYKRASSYEQYF. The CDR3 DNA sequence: TGTGCCAGCAGTTATAAGAGGGCCAGCTCCTACGAGCAGTACTTC.

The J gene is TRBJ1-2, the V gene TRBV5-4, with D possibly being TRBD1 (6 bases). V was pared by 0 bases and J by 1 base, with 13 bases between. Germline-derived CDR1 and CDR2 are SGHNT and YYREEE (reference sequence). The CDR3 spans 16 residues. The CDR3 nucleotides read TGTGCCAGCAGCTTGGAAGGGGGAAGGAGTAACTATGGCTACACCTTC. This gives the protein CASSLEGGRSNYGYTF.

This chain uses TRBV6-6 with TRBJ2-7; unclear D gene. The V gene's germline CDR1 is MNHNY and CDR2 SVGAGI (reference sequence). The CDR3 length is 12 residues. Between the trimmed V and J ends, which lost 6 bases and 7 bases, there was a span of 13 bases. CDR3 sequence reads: CASSRVRQEQYF. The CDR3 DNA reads TGTGCCAGCAGCCGAGTCCGTCAGGAGCAGTACTTC.

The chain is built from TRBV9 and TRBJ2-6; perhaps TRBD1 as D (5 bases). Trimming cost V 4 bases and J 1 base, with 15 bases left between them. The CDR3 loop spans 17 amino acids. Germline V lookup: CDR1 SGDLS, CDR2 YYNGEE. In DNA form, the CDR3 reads TGTGCCAGCAGCCCAAGGGGCCAGGTTTCTGGGGCCAACGTCCTGACTTTC. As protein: CASSPRGQVSGANVLTF.

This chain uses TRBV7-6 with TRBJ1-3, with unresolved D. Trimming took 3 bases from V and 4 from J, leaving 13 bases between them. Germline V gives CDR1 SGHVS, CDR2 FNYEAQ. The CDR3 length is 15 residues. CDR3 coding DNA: TGTGCCAGCAGCTTGGGCGTCTCGGGAGGAAACACCATATATTTT. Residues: CASSLGVSGGNTIYF. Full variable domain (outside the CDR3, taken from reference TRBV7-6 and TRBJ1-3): GAGVSQSPRYKVTKRGQDVALRCDPISGHVSLYWYRQALGQGPEFLTYFNYEAQQDKSGLPNDRFSAERPEGSISTLTIQRTEQRDSAMYRCASSLGVSGGNTIYFGEGSWLTVV.